This T cell receptor beta chain was captured by sequencing in a study of shared clonotypes between healthy human individuals (dated by TCRdb to the early 2020s). Background on the whole study: The cohort comprised two women and a few men aged 18 to 49 years. Libraries were prepared and TCR repertoires were sequenced by different laboratories using diverse techniques, in order to increase sequencing depth and limit assay-specific biases. The study deeply sequenced blood TCR repertoires of about 5 healthy adults to estimate repertoire size and the extent of clonotype sharing between individuals. Per donor, three plates each were used for CD4 naive and CD4 memory, two for CD8 naive, and one for CD8 memory. Each donor's leukapheresis produced roughly between roughly 0.9 and 9 billion PBMCs. Broad study findings and their caveats: Because the study included a small number of donors, the genetic and exposure-history diversity represented was limited. Sharing across several donors was observed for around 5% of naive CD4, under 4% of naive CD8, roughly 2.4% of memory CD4, and roughly 0.4% of memory CD8 clonotypes. Incomplete sequencing was indicated by rarefaction of sorted-subset datasets, despite the large sequencing depth. Naive subsets generally had larger estimated clonotype richness than memory subsets did. Sampling was restricted to blood, and TCR repertoires in tissues likely differ from the TCR repertoires found in blood. Based on pairwise subsampling, the degree of clonotype sharing among donors was expected to be affected by sequencing depth. Compared with non-shared clonotypes, clonotypes shared by all four sorted-subset donors had higher generation probabilities.

The donors were healthy, HIV-negative adults with no recently reported acute infections or vaccinations. Every donor was a Caucasian adult residing in Nashville, Tennessee, USA. CD4+ T cells were enriched by magnetic negative selection, after which naive cells were positively selected on CD45RA and the negative fraction was taken as the memory subset. Blood was obtained by leukapheresis, after which PBMCs were separated by Ficoll-Histopaque density gradient centrifugation and cryopreserved in liquid nitrogen vapor phase. Analytical flow cytometry was used to check the purity and quantity of each magnetically sorted T cell population. Genomic DNA was isolated from every sorted fraction and measured by UV absorbance on a Nanodrop 2000c. This clone occurred once. Its specific antigen is unknown. No much larger clone exists at a distance of one base, and base qualities are not known. The germline V end is reduced by 6 bases and the J end by 4 bases; junction bases left unmatched: 7. From the germline V gene, CDR1 is SGHDN and CDR2 is FVKESK. The CDR3, cysteine through phenylalanine, is 14 amino acids long. Only CDR3 DNA remains: 42 bases, in frame from the first base.

Using the deep immunoSEQ assay, multiplex PCR amplified TCR CDR3 regions from genomic DNA. Extracted genomic DNA from each cell subset was distributed evenly across all wells of several immunoSEQ 96-well plates, and each plate was treated as a replicate. Each replicate PCR for sorted subsets received approximately 220 ng genomic DNA, equal to about 30,000 T cell genomes. Purified libraries were quantified with a Qubit 3.0 fluorometer, sized on a Bioanalyzer 2100, and re-quantified with the KAPA Library Quantification kit. Each immunoSEQ 96-well plate was sequenced on its own single-read 150-cycle Illumina NextSeq 550 flow cell. As for how the authors treated the data: Because the immunoSEQ output held only junctional sequences and lacked quality scores, the filtering could not match the filtering applied to full-length reads. Sequences were annotated with PyIR, a Python wrapper for IgBLAST v1.9, using IMGT germline references to assign V/J genes and CDR3. Reads with weak V/J assignments (E-value above 1e-6), missing CDR3, stop codons, out-of-frame junctions, or ambiguous translated residues were removed. A V3J clonotype was defined by an identical inferred V gene, J gene, and CDR3 amino acid sequence. The percentage overlap between two repertoires was calculated by dividing the number of shared unique clonotypes by the size of the smaller repertoire. Richness of each repertoire was evaluated using RTK rarefaction, the Chao1 estimator, and Recon v2.1 estimates of unobserved clonotypes. OLGA was used to compute generation probabilities for all TCRbeta clonotypes that the gDNA method yielded from a handful of donors. TCRdb limited this immuneACCESS table to in-frame rearrangements with V and J called. A share of clones is missing; checked studies link under half to unresolved V genes, and the rest is unexplained. From that table come the V and J calls and clone size; the DNA was used to work out D and trimming. The sample table holds 2 million to 2.5 million clones, of which 85% to 95% were seen once. The top ten clonotypes cover around 0.35% of the sample.

The TCR was taken from a man between 18 and 29 years old in good health. Some clones in this sample may be carry-over from other donors' samples. The material sequenced was naive CD4+ T cells from PBMCs. What the cell subset or site label conveys for this sample: CD45RA+ positively selected. This sequence uses TRBV14 and TRBJ2-5; 8 bases in between match TRBD1. CDR3 region: CASRQTGARETQYF. The DNA sequence is as follows: TGTGCCAGCAGACAGACAGGGGCCCGAGAGACCCAGTACTTC.